The next 22 T cell receptor beta chains were all read from a single sample in a study of T cell responses to AZD1222 COVID-19 vaccine. Sequenced by immunoSEQ multiplex PCR; TCRdb stores in-frame clones only, minus some. The table has about 150,000 clones, 90% seen once. The input for sequencing was peripheral blood, taken on day 0 of AZD1222 vaccination. The receptor set was obtained from an adult in good health.

The chain recombines TRBV6-2 or TRBV6-3 with TRBJ1-2; D uncertain. The CDR3 loop spans 13 amino acids. CDR1 is MNHEY and CDR2 is SVGEGT in the germline V gene. V lost 2 bases to trimming and J lost 4 bases, with 8 bases between them. CDR3 in amino acids: CASSYRDGYGYTF. DNA for the CDR3: TGTGCCAGCAGTTACCGTGATGGCTATGGCTACACCTTC.

The rearrangement joins TRBV4-1 to TRBJ1-1, with 9 bases aligning to TRBD1. This CDR3 contains 17 residues. Germline lookup yields CDR1 MGHRA and CDR2 YSYEKL. Trimming took 3 bases from V and 0 from J; bases not matched to a gene: 8. CDR3 nucleotide sequence: TGCGCCAGCAGCCAGGGGAGACAGGGGGTCCTGAACACTGAAGCTTTCTTT. This encodes CASSQGRQGVLNTEAFF.

The V gene is TRBV29-1, the J gene TRBJ1-3; D uncertain. Trimming pared 4 bases from V and 2 bases from J, leaving 9 bases between. From germline, CDR1 is SQVTM and CDR2 ANQGSEA. The CDR3 length is 13 residues. The CDR3 DNA reads TGCAGCGTTGTGGTACGGGCTGGAAACACCATATATTTT. Encoded protein: CSVVVRAGNTIYF.

The chain recombines TRBV13 with TRBJ1-2; TRBD1 aligns across 9 bases. In germline, CDR1 is PRHDT, CDR2 FYEKMQ (reference sequence). The CDR3 is made up of 15 amino acids. With 5 bases clipped from V and 8 bases from J, the junction kept 12 bases outside the gene matches. CDR3 DNA sequence: TGTGCCAGCAGCGCCGGGACAGGGAACCGCGACGGCTACACCTTC. Encoded protein: CASSAGTGNRDGYTF. Based on the CDR3 plus reference TRBV13 and TRBJ1-2, the full variable domain is AAGVIQSPRHLIKEKRETATLKCYPIPRHDTVYWYQQGPGQDPQFLISFYEKMQSDKGSIPDRFSAQQFSDYHSELNMSSLELGDSALYFCASSAGTGNRDGYTFGSGTRLTVV.

The genes are TRBV13 and TRBJ1-5; D remains unclear. CDR3 length equals 12 residues. V lost 5 bases and J lost 2, with 4 bases in between. Looked up from germline, CDR1 is PRHDT and CDR2 is FYEKMQ (reference sequence). CDR3 residues: CASSRGNQPQHF. The DNA of the CDR3 is TGTGCCAGCAGCCGAGGCAATCAGCCCCAGCATTTT. Full variable domain (rest looked up from reference TRBV13 and TRBJ1-5): AAGVIQSPRHLIKEKRETATLKCYPIPRHDTVYWYQQGPGQDPQFLISFYEKMQSDKGSIPDRFSAQQFSDYHSELNMSSLELGDSALYFCASSRGNQPQHFGDGTRLSIL.

The chain carries TRBV11-3 and TRBJ2-3; TRBD2 matches at 8 bases. Germline V CDR1 and CDR2: SGHNT, YENEEA. After removal of 3 bases from V and 4 bases from J, the junction contained 6 bases not matched to a gene. CDR3 size: 15 residues. CDR3 DNA: TGTGCCAGCAGCTTTTCCGGACTAGCAGCAGATACGCAGTATTTT. This sequence encodes CASSFSGLAADTQYF.

Here the CDR3 DNA reads TGCGCCAGCAGGAACCTAGCGGGCCGAGGGAATGAGCAGTTCTTC. Residues: CASRNLAGRGNEQFF. This sequence joins TRBV10-2 and TRBJ2-1, with 8 bases matching TRBD2. The CDR3 covers 15 residues. Per germline, CDR1 WSHSY and CDR2 SAAADI. Trimming removed 6 bases from V and 7 bases from J; junction bases left unmatched: 11.

This clone was detected only once. This chain uses TRBV7-2 with TRBJ1-2, with 10 bases identical to TRBD1. The V gene end was trimmed by 5 bases and the J gene end by 8 bases; junction bases not matched to a gene: 14. The germline V gene has CDR1 SGHTA and CDR2 FQGNSA. This CDR3 is built from 16 residues. The DNA for the CDR3 is TGTGCCAGCAGCCATCCCCGGGGACAGGGGCTGGGAGGCTACACCTTC. Protein product: CASSHPRGQGLGGYTF.

In DNA form, the CDR3 reads TGTGCCAGCAGTACCAGTGCCCCTGGAAACACCATATATTTT. Residues: CASSTSAPGNTIYF. The V gene is TRBV28, the J gene TRBJ1-3, with D uncertain. Germline-derived CDR1 and CDR2 are MDHEN and SYDVKM. The V and J ends lost 5 bases and 2 bases respectively, with 10 bases between them. The CDR3 is 14 residues long.

This clone was seen a handful of times. The V call is TRBV19, the J call TRBJ1-1; perhaps TRBD1 as D (6 bases). The germline gives CDR1 LNHDA, CDR2 SQIVND (reference sequence). There are 15 residues in the CDR3. The V and J ends lost 5 bases and 4 bases respectively, with 17 bases between them. The CDR3 bases are TGTGCCAGTAGTCCCCTCTTTGAGGGGGGCACTGAAGCTTTCTTT. It encodes CASSPLFEGGTEAFF.

The chain employs TRBV7-9 and TRBJ1-2, with D tentatively TRBD1 (5 bases). CDR3 length: 15 amino acids. V gave up 1 base and J gave up 3 bases, with 12 bases separating them. CDR1 and CDR2 (germline): SEHNR, FQNEAQ (reference sequence). The CDR3 DNA sequence: TGTGCCAGCAGCTTAGGTGGGAGGGGAGACTATGGCTACACCTTC. It specifies CASSLGGRGDYGYTF.

J is TRBJ1-2 and V is TRBV18; possibly TRBD1 for D (5 bases). Germline V gene sequence: CDR1 KGHSH, CDR2 LQKENI. The CDR3 sequence is 16 residues long. Trimming stripped 3 bases from V and 1 base from J, with 15 bases between. The CDR3 spells CASSPFRGESNYGYTF. The DNA for the CDR3 is TGTGCCAGCTCACCTTTTCGGGGCGAGAGTAACTATGGCTACACCTTC. The full variable domain, with the rest looked up from reference TRBV18 and TRBJ1-2, is NAGVMQNPRHLVRRRGQEARLRCSPMKGHSHVYWYRQLPEEGLKFMVYLQKENIIDESGMPKERFSAEFPKEGPSILRIQQVVRGDSAAYFCASSPFRGESNYGYTFGSGTRLTVV.

The chain links TRBV5-4 to TRBJ1-2; D remains ambiguous. Per the germline V gene, CDR1 is SGHNT and CDR2 is YYREEE (reference sequence). This CDR3 contains 15 residues. V was cut by 8 bases and J by 3 bases, with 20 bases left in between. The DNA of the CDR3 is TGTGCCAGTAGCGGAGGACGAAACCCACACTATGGCTACACCTTC. Amino acid sequence: CASSGGRNPHYGYTF.

The chain employs TRBV2 and TRBJ2-3; 8 bases match TRBD1. CDR3 length: 18 residues. V lost 6 bases to trimming and J lost 2 bases; unmatched junction nucleotides: 16. In germline, CDR1 is SNHLY, CDR2 FYNNEI. CDR3 sequence reads: CASSDTNRGTYLTDTQYF. Written as DNA, the CDR3 is TGTGCCAGCAGCGATACGAACAGGGGGACCTATCTCACAGATACGCAGTATTTT.

The V and J genes are TRBV6-9 and TRBJ1-5; possible D gene TRBD1, 6 bases. Germline V gene lookup returns CDR1 MNHGY and CDR2 SVAAGI. The CDR3 extends over 17 amino acids. With 10 bases removed from V and 4 bases from J, the gap between germline ends came to 26 bases. CDR3 sequence: CATPQPPMGARNQPQHF. DNA of the CDR3: TGTGCCACCCCCCAACCCCCCATGGGGGCGCGGAATCAGCCCCAGCATTTT.

This clone was seen only once. The chain uses TRBV14 and TRBJ1-1, with 8 bases aligning to TRBD1. This CDR3 has 15 residues. Germline trimming cut 4 bases from V and 4 bases from J; bases unmatched to any gene: 8. Germline CDR1 is SGHDN and CDR2 is FVKESK. The CDR3 nucleotides read TGTGCCAGCAGCCGGGCAGGGGGCCGGTTCACTGAAGCTTTCTTT. Translation: CASSRAGGRFTEAFF.

V and J are TRBV10-3 and TRBJ2-1; D is unclear. The CDR3 has 14 residues. V lost 0 bases and J 5 bases, leaving 8 bases between the germline ends. Per germline, CDR1 ENHRY and CDR2 SYGVKD. The CDR3 nucleotides read TGTGCCATCAGTGAGTCAAATGGGCACAATGAGCAGTTCTTC. Its translation: CAISESNGHNEQFF.

The gene calls are TRBV11-2 and TRBJ2-7; 7 nucleotides align to TRBD1. This CDR3 comprises 13 residues. CDR1 and CDR2 from the germline V gene are SGHAT and FQNNGV. Trimming cost V 3 bases and J 6 bases; bases outside gene matches: 5. Written as DNA, the CDR3 is TGTGCCAGCAGCTTGGACAGGATTGGCGAGCAGTACTTC. Its translation is CASSLDRIGEQYF.

The gene calls are TRBV12-3 or TRBV12-4 and TRBJ1-1; no clear D. The CDR3 length is 11 residues. V lost 3 bases and J lost 6, with 5 bases in between. In nucleotides, the CDR3 is TGTGCCAGCAGTTTTACCGCTGAAGCTTTCTTT. Translation gives CASSFTAEAFF.

The genes are TRBV5-1 and TRBJ2-5; 13 bases map to TRBD2. Germline-derived CDR1 and CDR2 are SGHRS and YFSETQ. The CDR3 is 16 amino acids. V trimming: 4 bases; J trimming: 5 bases; junction bases outside the gene matches: 8. The CDR3 DNA sequence: TGCGCCAGCAGCACGGGACTAGCGGGGAATGGTGAGACCCAGTACTTC. Residues: CASSTGLAGNGETQYF.

This rearrangement joins TRBV3-1 (or the pseudogene TRBV3-2) to TRBJ2-7; D is unclear. The CDR3 is made up of 16 amino acids. The V and J ends lost 1 base and 3 bases respectively, with 16 bases between them. The germline V gene encodes CDR1 LGHDT and CDR2 YNNKEL (reference sequence). The CDR3 nucleotides read TGTGCCAGCAGCCAAGCTCCCGGACGGGCAGACTACGAGCAGTACTTC. Its protein is CASSQAPGRADYEQYF.

This clone came up once. CDR3 residues: CASSIYGQTPLDSNQPQHF. The CDR3 bases are TGTGCCAGTAGTATATATGGCCAGACCCCTCTCGATAGCAATCAGCCCCAGCATTTT. This sequence joins TRBV19 and TRBJ1-5; D uncertain. Germline V gene lookup returns CDR1 LNHDA and CDR2 SQIVND (reference sequence). The CDR3 covers 19 residues. Between the trimmed V and J ends, which lost 2 bases and 0 bases, there was a span of 20 bases.